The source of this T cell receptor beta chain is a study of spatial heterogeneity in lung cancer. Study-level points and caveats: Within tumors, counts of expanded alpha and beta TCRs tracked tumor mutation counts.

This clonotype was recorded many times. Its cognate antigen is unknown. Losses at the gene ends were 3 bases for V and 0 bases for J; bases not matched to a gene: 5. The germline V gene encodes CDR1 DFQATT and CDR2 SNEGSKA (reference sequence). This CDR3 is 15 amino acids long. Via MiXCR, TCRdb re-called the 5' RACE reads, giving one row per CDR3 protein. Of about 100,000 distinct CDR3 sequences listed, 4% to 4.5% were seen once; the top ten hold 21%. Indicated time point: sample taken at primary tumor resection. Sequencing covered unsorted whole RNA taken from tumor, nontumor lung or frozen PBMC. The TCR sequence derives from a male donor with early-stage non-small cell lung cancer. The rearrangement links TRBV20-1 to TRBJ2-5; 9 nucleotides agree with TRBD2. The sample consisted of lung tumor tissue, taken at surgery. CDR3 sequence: CSARVSGRHQETQYF. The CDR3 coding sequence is TGCAGTGCTAGGGTCAGCGGGAGGCACCAAGAGACCCAGTACTTC.